A single sample is the source of the 15 T cell receptor beta chains below, sequenced in a study of cytomegalovirus exposure and HLA in healthy donors. Both 60 Vbeta primers and 13 Jbeta primers went into the PCR. Assay: immunoSEQ multiplex PCR; the TCRdb copy retains only in-frame clones and omits some. The sample yields a few hundred thousand clones, over 75% seen once. Material: PBMCs. All receptors derive from a woman between 25 and 40 years old in good health and CMV-seronegative.

This sequence joins TRBV11-3 and TRBJ2-5; unclear D gene. Per germline, CDR1 SGHNT and CDR2 YENEEA. This CDR3 is 13 amino acids long. V was trimmed by 3 bases and J by 0 bases, leaving 5 bases between them. CDR3 sequence (DNA): TGTGCCAGCAGCTTGAACAACCAAGAGACCCAGTACTTC. Translated: CASSLNNQETQYF.

The CDR3 coding sequence is TGTGCCAGCAGTCCCAGAATAGCGTCTACCGCTTTCTTT. It specifies CASSPRIASTAFF. The chain is built from TRBV27 and TRBJ1-1; D uncertain. Germline CDR1 and CDR2: MNHEY and SMNVEV (reference sequence). This CDR3 spans 13 amino acids. V was shortened by 5 bases and J by 11 bases, with 18 bases between the two germline ends.

The V gene is TRBV18, the J gene TRBJ2-1; 13 bases match TRBD2. CDR1 and CDR2 (germline): KGHSH, LQKENI. The CDR3 runs 17 residues. Trimming took 2 bases from V and 8 from J; bases not matched to a gene: 9. The CDR3 DNA is TGTGCCAGCTCACCAAGGGGGGGACTAGCGGGACTGGATGAGCAGTTCTTC. The encoded protein is CASSPRGGLAGLDEQFF.

V usage is TRBV5-1 and J usage is TRBJ2-1; 9 bases match TRBD2. V shed 4 bases, J shed 5 bases, and the junction held 7 bases outside the gene matches. This CDR3 is 15 amino acids long. Germline lookup yields CDR1 SGHRS and CDR2 YFSETQ. As DNA, the CDR3 is TGCGCCAGCAGCGCGGGGGGGGGACAGCACAATGAGCAGTTCTTC. Translating it yields CASSAGGGQHNEQFF.

The chain has TRBV5-8 and TRBJ1-5; D is perhaps TRBD1 (5 bases). The V end lost 4 bases, the J end lost 6 bases, and 17 bases lay between the germline ends. Germline values: CDR1 SGHTS, CDR2 YDEGEE. This CDR3 has 15 residues. The DNA for the CDR3 is TGTGCCAGCAGCGAAGGGGCTATGAATCGTCAGCCCCAGCATTTT. Translation gives CASSEGAMNRQPQHF.

The chain has TRBV7-8 and TRBJ1-4; D gene uncertain. The CDR3 covers 15 residues. Germline CDR1 SGHVS, CDR2 FQNEAQ. Between the trimmed V and J ends, which lost 2 bases and 3 bases, there was a span of 10 bases. CDR3 amino acids: CASSLSGLPNEKLFF. In DNA, the CDR3 is TGTGCCAGCAGCTTATCGGGGTTGCCTAATGAAAAACTGTTTTTT.

The chain uses TRBV28 and TRBJ1-2, with D possibly matching TRBD1 (5 bases). CDR3 length: 16 amino acids. V was clipped by 5 bases and J by 1 base, with 17 bases between them. Germline assignment: CDR1 MDHEN and CDR2 SYDVKM. In nucleotides, the CDR3 is TGTGCCAGCAGTCGCATAGACAGACCGGTTAACTATGGCTACACCTTC. Its translation: CASSRIDRPVNYGYTF.

This clone was seen just once. The J gene is TRBJ1-1, the V gene TRBV5-1; D ambiguous. Trimming stripped 6 bases from V and 5 bases from J, with 20 bases between. Germline CDR1 SGHRS, CDR2 YFSETQ. CDR3 length: 15 residues. The CDR3 DNA reads as TGCGCCAGCACCCCCGCTCCGGAGGGCGGGACTGAAGCTTTCTTT. Encoded protein: CASTPAPEGGTEAFF. Filled out from reference TRBV5-1 and TRBJ1-1, the complete variable domain reads KAGVTQTPRYLIKTRGQQVTLSCSPISGHRSVSWYQQTPGQGLQFLFEYFSETQRNKGNFPGRFSGRQFSNSRSEMNVSTLELGDSALYLCASTPAPEGGTEAFFGQGTRLTVV.

The chain is built from TRBV2 and TRBJ1-3, with 10 bases matching TRBD1. The length of the CDR3 is 16 residues. Germline values: CDR1 SNHLY, CDR2 FYNNEI. V was clipped by 6 bases and J by 4 bases; unmatched bases: 9. The CDR3 nucleotides are TGTGCCAGCAGGGATCCGGGACAGGGGTCCGGAAACACCATATATTTT. This gives the protein CASRDPGQGSGNTIYF.

The gene calls are TRBV6-1 and TRBJ2-3; 9 nucleotides align to TRBD1. From germline, CDR1 is MNHNS and CDR2 SASEGT. The CDR3 contains 15 residues. Germline trimming cut 3 bases from V and 3 bases from J; bases unmatched to any gene: 4. CDR3 in DNA: TGTGCCAGCAGTGACCGGGACAGGGTGACAGATACGCAGTATTTT. It yields the protein CASSDRDRVTDTQYF.

The chain carries TRBV10-1 and TRBJ2-7; weak D call: TRBD1 (5 bases). CDR1 and CDR2 from the germline V gene are WNHNN and SYGVQD (reference sequence). This CDR3 is 12 amino acids long. V dropped 5 bases and J dropped 3 bases, with 8 bases sitting between them. As DNA, the CDR3 is TGCGCCAGCAGTCTCGACAGCTACGAGCAGTACTTC. It translates to CASSLDSYEQYF.

The V call is TRBV23-1, the J call TRBJ2-3; TRBD2 agrees at 9 bases. TRBV23-1 qualifies as an ORF whose function is uncertain. CDR3 length: 18 residues. The V segment lost 0 bases and the J segment 4 bases; nucleotides outside the gene matches: 11. CDR3 loop: CASSQSLSGRRGSDTQYF. CDR3 sequence (DNA): TGCGCCAGCAGTCAATCGCTCAGCGGGAGGAGGGGTTCAGATACGCAGTATTTT.

CDR3 sequence: CASSPGLGNEQYF. The CDR3, as DNA: TGCGCCAGCAGCCCGGGACTAGGGAACGAGCAGTACTTC. The chain uses TRBV5-1 and TRBJ2-7, with 8 positions matching TRBD2. Germline CDR1 and CDR2: SGHRS and YFSETQ. The V gene end was trimmed by 4 bases and the J gene end by 5 bases; junction bases not matched to a gene: 5. This CDR3 is built from 13 residues.

This chain connects TRBV29-1 to TRBJ2-5; 8 nucleotides match TRBD2. J was trimmed by 2 bases and V by 7 bases; bases with no gene match: 12. From germline, CDR1 is SQVTM and CDR2 ANQGSEA. The CDR3 totals 15 residues. CDR3 in DNA: TGCAGCGGGGGGAGAAGCGGGAGAGGGCAAGAGACCCAGTACTTC. Translation gives CSGGRSGRGQETQYF.

V usage is TRBV29-1 and J usage is TRBJ2-1, with D perhaps TRBD1 (5 bases). The germline gives CDR1 SQVTM, CDR2 ANQGSEA. There are 14 residues in the CDR3. The V and J ends lost 4 bases and 4 bases respectively, with 14 bases between them. The CDR3 bases are TGCAGCGTTGTCCACTGGGGCAAGTACAATGAGCAGTTCTTC. Protein sequence: CSVVHWGKYNEQFF.